A selection of T cell receptor beta chains follows, all from one sample in a study of regulatory T cells in long-lasting Graves disease. TCRdb ran MiXCR on the multiplex PCR reads and lists one entry per CDR3 protein. The data show 420,000 or so distinct CDR3 sequences, with around 17% seen just once and less than 30% held by the top ten. In addition, the sample was reused for a study of T cells in Graves' hyperthyroidism and ophthalmopathy.

The sequences come from peripheral blood mononuclear cells (PBMCs), collected at new diagnosis, from a patient treated with antithyroid drugs. These receptors were taken from a young woman with Graves disease. Both conserved end residues are part of each CDR3. The D gene is left open where the match is weak. Some rows have no size entry. The others give once, few or many, or a class for an expanded clone.

j_call v_call d_call clone_size cdr3_aa cdr3_nt
TRBJ1-6 TRBV11-1 . many CASSYIRSPLHF TGTGCCAGCAGCTACATCCGGTCACCCCTCCACTTT
TRBJ2-7 TRBV6-5 . many CASSYRSTNEQYF TGTGCCAGCAGTTACCGGAGTACCAACGAGCAGTACTTC
TRBJ2-7 TRBV28 TRBD2 . CASSLGTRDLNF TGTGCCAGCAGTTTGGGGACTAGGGACCTGAACTTC
TRBJ2-6 TRBV20-1 . . CSASSGANVLTF TGCAGTGCTTCCTCTGGGGCCAACGTCCTGACTTTC
TRBJ1-1 TRBV28 . many CASRPAGGLITEAFF TGTGCCAGCAGACCAGCAGGAGGGTTGATCACTGAAGCTTTCTTT
TRBJ1-2 TRBV7-2 . . CASSLGWLGDYGYTF TGTGCCAGCAGCTTAGGTTGGTTAGGGGACTATGGCTACACCTTC
TRBJ2-1 TRBV5-1 . few CASSLAKPSRIGNEQFF TGCGCCAGCAGCTTGGCAAAACCTTCGAGAATCGGGAATGAGCAGTTCTTC
TRBJ1-1 TRBV5-5 . few CASSLLQGVSEAFF TGTGCCAGCAGCTTGCTCCAAGGGGTGTCTGAAGCTTTCTTT
TRBJ2-1 TRBV10-3 TRBD1 few CATEPTGIDEQFF TGTGCCACCGAACCGACAGGGATCGATGAGCAGTTCTTC
TRBJ2-1 TRBV7-3 TRBD2 many CASSPGTSGSFEQFF TGTGCCAGCAGCCCCGGGACTAGCGGGAGTTTTGAGCAGTTCTTC
TRBJ2-5 TRBV7-9 TRBD1 few CASSLSLQGTQETQYF TGTGCCAGCAGCTTATCCCTACAGGGGACCCAAGAGACCCAGTACTTC
TRBJ2-5 TRBV3-1 TRBD2 many CASSQPGVAGGQETQYF TGTGCCAGCAGCCAGCCGGGGGTAGCGGGAGGACAAGAGACCCAGTACTTC
TRBJ2-3 TRBV7-2 . many CASSLEDRVSDTQYF TGTGCCAGCAGCTTAGAGGACAGAGTGTCCGATACGCAGTATTTT
TRBJ2-1 TRBV5-1 TRBD1 . CASSKDRGNEQFF TGCGCCAGCAGCAAGGACAGGGGGAATGAGCAGTTCTTC
TRBJ2-1 TRBV19 TRBD1 many CASSTTSGQPYNEQFF TGTGCCAGTAGTACAACCTCGGGACAGCCCTACAATGAGCAGTTCTTC
TRBJ2-3 TRBV28 TRBD2 few CASSLLLAGVSSDTQYF TGTGCCAGCAGTTTACTCCTAGCGGGAGTATCGTCAGATACGCAGTATTTT
TRBJ2-7 TRBV9 . many CASSVDGSSYEQYF TGTGCCAGCAGCGTAGATGGCAGTTCCTACGAGCAGTACTTC
TRBJ2-1 TRBV12-3/TRBV12-4 TRBD2 many CASRNQLAGGYNEQFF TGTGCCAGCAGGAACCAACTAGCGGGAGGCTACAATGAGCAGTTCTTC
TRBJ2-1 TRBV28 TRBD2 many CASKITSGSYSHEQFF TGTGCCAGCAAGATAACTAGCGGGAGTTATTCTCATGAGCAGTTCTTC
TRBJ1-1 TRBV27 TRBD1 many CASSFQGATEAFF TGTGCCAGCAGTTTCCAGGGGGCAACTGAAGCTTTCTTT
TRBJ2-7 TRBV20-1 . . CSAEDGSSYEQYF TGCAGTGCTGAAGACGGTAGCTCCTACGAGCAGTACTTC
TRBJ1-4 TRBV7-2 TRBD1 many CASSLARTGGEKLFF TGTGCCAGCAGCTTAGCCAGGACAGGGGGCGAAAAACTGTTTTTT
TRBJ2-7 TRBV28 . . CASTQVIPTYEQYF TGTGCCAGCACCCAGGTCATACCTACCTACGAGCAGTACTTC
TRBJ2-2 TRBV6-2/TRBV6-3 . few CASSYVRGGELFF TGTGCCAGCAGTTACGTGAGGGGCGGGGAGCTGTTTTTT
TRBJ2-1 TRBV2 . . CASSELRDNEQFF TGTGCCAGCAGTGAATTGCGGGACAATGAGCAGTTCTTC
TRBJ2-7 TRBV20-1 TRBD2 . CSARDVGSGNYEQYF TGCAGTGCTAGAGACGTGGGTAGCGGGAACTACGAGCAGTACTTC
TRBJ2-4 TRBV20-1 . few CSARFPATPDIQYF TGCAGTGCTAGATTTCCGGCAACACCGGACATTCAGTACTTC
TRBJ1-6 TRBV20-1 . . CSARAVLSDSPLHF TGCAGTGCTAGAGCGGTACTGAGTGATTCACCCCTCCACTTT
TRBJ1-5 TRBV19 . few CASTGDFNQPQHF TGTGCCAGTACGGGGGACTTCAATCAGCCCCAGCATTTT
TRBJ2-5 TRBV7-2 . many CASSLGGLETQYF TGTGCCAGCAGCTTAGGCGGTTTGGAGACCCAGTACTTC
TRBJ2-2 TRBV6-2/TRBV6-3 TRBD2 few CASSLRIAGVGELFF TGTGCCAGCAGTCTCCGGATAGCGGGAGTTGGGGAGCTGTTTTTT
TRBJ1-6 TRBV30 TRBD1 few CAWQGQGGSPLHF TGTGCCTGGCAGGGACAGGGTGGTTCACCCCTCCACTTT
TRBJ2-5 TRBV6-2/TRBV6-3 . . CASGRTTQYF TGTGCCAGCGGGCGGACGACCCAGTACTTC
TRBJ2-7 TRBV6-1 . many CASSPWGGSSYEQYF TGTGCCAGCAGCCCCTGGGGGGGCAGCTCCTACGAGCAGTACTTC
TRBJ1-5 TRBV7-6 . . CASSRNTDQPQHF TGTGCCAGCAGCCGAAACACAGATCAGCCCCAGCATTTT
TRBJ2-6 TRBV28 . . CASSLRQGLSGANVLTF TGTGCCAGCAGCCTTAGACAGGGACTCTCTGGGGCCAACGTCCTGACTTTC
TRBJ2-7 TRBV6-1 TRBD2 many CASSGTSGYYEQYF TGTGCCAGCAGCGGGACTAGCGGATACTACGAGCAGTACTTC
TRBJ2-7 TRBV28 . many CASSSRLLEQYF TGTGCCAGCAGCTCCAGGTTGCTCGAGCAGTACTTC